Presented here are 3 T cell receptor beta chains from one specimen sequenced in a study of T cell responses to AZD1222 COVID-19 vaccine. TCRdb keeps only in-frame clones here, not all; method: immunoSEQ multiplex PCR. Of 130,000 to 150,000 clones in the sample, about 90% were seen once. The material was peripheral blood, obtained 28 days after the second AZD1222 dose. Receptor source: an adult who received the AZD1222 COVID-19 vaccine.

The chain has TRBV30 and TRBJ1-6; D possibly corresponds to TRBD1 (5 bases). V was cut by 3 bases and J by 3 bases, with 27 bases left in between. In germline, CDR1 is GTSNPN, CDR2 SVGIG (reference sequence). CDR3 size: 20 residues. This CDR3 is CAWRVRRAGPKPNYNSPLHF. The CDR3 nucleotides read TGTGCCTGGAGAGTTCGTAGGGCAGGGCCCAAACCCAACTATAATTCACCCCTCCACTTT.

This rearrangement joins TRBV30 to TRBJ2-7, with a tentative D call TRBD1 (6 bases). The CDR3 extends over 13 amino acids. Per germline, CDR1 GTSNPN and CDR2 SVGIG (reference sequence). V was shortened by 4 bases and J by 2 bases, with 12 bases between the two germline ends. CDR3 residues: CAWTKQGAYEQYF. CDR3 sequence (DNA): TGTGCCTGGACCAAACAGGGAGCCTACGAGCAGTACTTC.

V gene TRBV6-5 combines with J gene TRBJ1-4; the D gene is possibly TRBD1 (5 bases). The germline V gene encodes CDR1 MNHEY and CDR2 SVGAGI. Trimming cost V 5 bases and J 5 bases, with 12 bases left between them. The CDR3 is 14 amino acids. CDR3 DNA: TGTGCCAGCAGTCAACAGGTCCCAAATGAAAAACTGTTTTTT. Protein sequence: CASSQQVPNEKLFF.